This TCR beta chain was obtained from a study of technical replicates of blood from a handful of donors. Here immunoSEQ multiplex PCR was the method, and the copy in TCRdb shows in-frame clones only, minus some. The repertoire holds some 60,000 clones, over 85% seen once, with under 3% in the top ten. The CDR3 contains 16 residues. The V gene's germline CDR1 is SGHRS and CDR2 YFSETQ. Trimming took 4 bases from V and 5 from J; bases not matched to a gene: 12. The chain is built from TRBV5-1 and TRBJ2-7; 10 bases match TRBD1. The sequenced sample consisted of PBMCs. The origin of this receptor is a human donor in good health. Some clones in this sample may be carry-over from other donors' samples. CDR3: CASSLPEGTGADEQYF. In DNA, the CDR3 is TGCGCCAGCAGCCTGCCAGAGGGGACAGGGGCCGACGAGCAGTACTTC.